This T cell receptor beta chain originates from a study of spatial heterogeneity in lung cancer. To note about this clonotype: Its antigen is unknown.

Whole-study findings and limits: The recorded estimate of tumor T cell coverage is around 6.5% for alpha chains and roughly 13% for beta chains. Higher tumor mutation counts went along with higher counts of expanded intratumoral alpha and beta TCRs.

The time point is: sample taken at primary tumor resection. The donor population consisted of 72 patients with untreated, early-stage non-small cell lung cancer. Whole RNA came from tumor, nontumor lung or frozen PBMC and was sequenced without being sorted. TCRdb analysed the 5' RACE reads with MiXCR anew, one entry per CDR3 protein. Of roughly 2,700 distinct CDR3 sequences listed, approximately 49% are singletons. CDR1 and CDR2 (germline): MGHRA, YSYEKL. There are 15 residues in the CDR3. J gave up 4 bases and V 2 bases, and 5 bases lay outside the gene matches. The TCR comes from a male donor with early-stage non-small cell lung cancer. This chain connects TRBV4-1 to TRBJ2-7; 10 nucleotides line up with TRBD1. Sequencing was performed on lung tumor tissue, taken at surgery. The CDR3 loop is CASSQSGTGAYEQYF. For the CDR3, the DNA is TGCGCCAGCAGCCAATCAGGGACAGGGGCATACGAGCAGTACTTC.